This is a list of T cell receptor gamma chains from one sample in a study of Vδ1+ human thymocytes. TCRdb fed the multiplex PCR reads to CATT. This sample has under 25,000 gamma-chain clones; roughly an eighth occur once, and the top ten carry roughly 2%. The source material was Vdelta1+ gamma-delta thymocytes from the thymus. These TCRs come from a child under two years old who had congenital heart surgery. CDR3s include the opening cysteine and the closing phenylalanine or tryptophan. Only some rows state a clone size, as once, few, many or a class for expanded clones.

abundance: few
j_gene: TRGJ1/TRGJ2
v_gene: TRGV8
CDR3nt: TGTGCCACCTGGGCCTTTACGTATTATAAGAAACTCTTT
CDR3aa: CATWAFTYYKKLF

abundance: .
j_gene: TRGJ1/TRGJ2
v_gene: TRGV2
CDR3nt: TGTGCCACCTGGGACGTGGGCTATAAGAAACTCTTT
CDR3aa: CATWDVGYKKLF

abundance: few
j_gene: TRGJ1/TRGJ2
v_gene: TRGV9
CDR3nt: TGTGCCTTGTGGGAGGTTCGCCTCAATTATTATAAGAAACTCTTT
CDR3aa: CALWEVRLNYYKKLF

abundance: .
j_gene: TRGJP2
v_gene: TRGV5
CDR3nt: TGTGCCACCTGGGACAGGCCCGACGGTGATTGGATCAAGACGTTT
CDR3aa: CATWDRPDGDWIKTF

abundance: few
j_gene: TRGJ1/TRGJ2
v_gene: TRGV4
CDR3nt: TGTGCCACCTGGAATGGGCCGTTATATTATAAGAAACTCTTT
CDR3aa: CATWNGPLYYKKLF

abundance: once
j_gene: TRGJP2
v_gene: TRGV4
CDR3nt: TGTGCCACCTGGGATGGGCACCTGGGGGGTGATTGGATCAAGACGTTT
CDR3aa: CATWDGHLGGDWIKTF

abundance: few
j_gene: TRGJ1/TRGJ2
v_gene: TRGV3
CDR3nt: TGTGCCACCTGGGACAGTCCTTACGCTTATTATAAGAAACTCTTT
CDR3aa: CATWDSPYAYYKKLF

abundance: few
j_gene: TRGJ1/TRGJ2
v_gene: TRGV2
CDR3nt: TGTGCCACCTGGGACGGGCCCTCCCTGAAGAAACTCTTT
CDR3aa: CATWDGPSLKKLF

abundance: medium-sized
j_gene: TRGJ1/TRGJ2
v_gene: TRGV8
CDR3nt: TGTGCCACCTGGGATAGGCCGCGGTATAAGAAACTCTTT
CDR3aa: CATWDRPRYKKLF

abundance: .
j_gene: TRGJP2
v_gene: TRGV4
CDR3nt: TGTGCCACCTGGAACCATTGGATCAAGACGTTT
CDR3aa: CATWNHWIKTF

abundance: few
j_gene: TRGJP2
v_gene: TRGV9
CDR3nt: TGTGCCTTGTGGGAGGTTAAGGTGGATAGTAGTGATTGGATCAAGACGTTT
CDR3aa: CALWEVKVDSSDWIKTF